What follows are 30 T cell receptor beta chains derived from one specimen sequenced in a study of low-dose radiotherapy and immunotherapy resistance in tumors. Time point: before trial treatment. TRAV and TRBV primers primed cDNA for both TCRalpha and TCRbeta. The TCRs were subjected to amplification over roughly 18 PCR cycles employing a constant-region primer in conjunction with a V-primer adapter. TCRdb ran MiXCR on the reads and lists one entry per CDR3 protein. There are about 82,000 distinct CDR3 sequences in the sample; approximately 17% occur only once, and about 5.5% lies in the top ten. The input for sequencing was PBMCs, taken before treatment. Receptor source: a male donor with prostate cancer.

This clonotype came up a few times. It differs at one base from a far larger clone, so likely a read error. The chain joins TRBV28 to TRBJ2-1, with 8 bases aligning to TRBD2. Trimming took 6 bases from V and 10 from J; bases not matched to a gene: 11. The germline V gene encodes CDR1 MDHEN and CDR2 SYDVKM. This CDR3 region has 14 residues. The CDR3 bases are TGTGCCAGCAGGCCGGGACTAGGCCCTGTCGAGCAGTTCTTC. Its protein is CASRPGLGPVEQFF.

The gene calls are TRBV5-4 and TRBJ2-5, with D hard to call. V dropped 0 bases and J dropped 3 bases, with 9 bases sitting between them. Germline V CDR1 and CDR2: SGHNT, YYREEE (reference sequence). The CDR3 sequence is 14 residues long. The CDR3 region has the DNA TGTGCCAGCAGCTTGGCCGGGCAGAAAGAGACCCAGTACTTC. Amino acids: CASSLAGQKETQYF.

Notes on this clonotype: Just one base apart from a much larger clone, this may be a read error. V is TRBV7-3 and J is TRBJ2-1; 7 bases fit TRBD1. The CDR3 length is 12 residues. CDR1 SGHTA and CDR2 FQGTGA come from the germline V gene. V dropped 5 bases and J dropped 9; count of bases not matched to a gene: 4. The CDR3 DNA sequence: TGTGCCAGCAGCGTCGCAGGGGGTGAGCAGTTCTTC. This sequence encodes CASSVAGGEQFF.

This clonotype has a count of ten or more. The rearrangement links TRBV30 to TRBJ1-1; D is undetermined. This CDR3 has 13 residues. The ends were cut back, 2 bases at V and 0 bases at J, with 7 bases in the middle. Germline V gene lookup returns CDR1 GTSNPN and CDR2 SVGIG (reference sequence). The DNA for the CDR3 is TGTGCCTGGAGTCCACAGTTGAACACTGAAGCTTTCTTT. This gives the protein CAWSPQLNTEAFF.

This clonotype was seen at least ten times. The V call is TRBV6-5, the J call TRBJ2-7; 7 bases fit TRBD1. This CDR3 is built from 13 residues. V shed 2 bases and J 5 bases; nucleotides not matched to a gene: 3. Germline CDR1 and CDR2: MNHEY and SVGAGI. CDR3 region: CASSYRGLHEQYF. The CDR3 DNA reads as TGTGCCAGCAGTTACAGGGGGCTCCACGAGCAGTACTTC.

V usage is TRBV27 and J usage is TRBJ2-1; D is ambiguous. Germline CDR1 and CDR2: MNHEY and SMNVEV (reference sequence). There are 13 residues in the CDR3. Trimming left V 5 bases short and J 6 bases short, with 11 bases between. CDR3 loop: CASSLGVLNEQFF. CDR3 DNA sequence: TGTGCCAGCAGTCTGGGCGTCCTCAATGAGCAGTTCTTC.

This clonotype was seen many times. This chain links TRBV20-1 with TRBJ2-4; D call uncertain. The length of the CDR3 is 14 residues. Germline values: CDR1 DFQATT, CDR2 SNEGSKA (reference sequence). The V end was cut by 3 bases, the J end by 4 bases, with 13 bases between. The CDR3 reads CSASLSGRKNIQYF. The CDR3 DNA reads TGCAGTGCTAGCTTGAGTGGCAGAAAAAACATTCAGTACTTC.

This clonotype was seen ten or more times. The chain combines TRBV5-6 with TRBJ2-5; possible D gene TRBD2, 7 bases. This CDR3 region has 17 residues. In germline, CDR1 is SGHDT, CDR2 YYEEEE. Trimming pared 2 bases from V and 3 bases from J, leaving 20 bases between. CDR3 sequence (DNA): TGTGCCAGCAGCTTACTCTGGATGGGGGGGCGCGAAGAGACCCAGTACTTC. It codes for CASSLLWMGGREETQYF.

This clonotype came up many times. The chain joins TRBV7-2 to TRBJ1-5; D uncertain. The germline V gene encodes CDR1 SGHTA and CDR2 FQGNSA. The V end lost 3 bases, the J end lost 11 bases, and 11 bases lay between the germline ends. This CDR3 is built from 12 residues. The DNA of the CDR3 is TGTGCCAGCAGCTTCAGCGGGGAAACCCAGCATTTT. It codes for CASSFSGETQHF. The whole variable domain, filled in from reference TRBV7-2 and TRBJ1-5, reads GAGVSQSPSNKVTEKGKDVELRCDPISGHTALYWYRQSLGQGLEFLIYFQGNSAPDKSGLPSDRFSAERTGGSVSTLTIQRTQQEDSAVYLCASSFSGETQHFGDGTRLSIL.

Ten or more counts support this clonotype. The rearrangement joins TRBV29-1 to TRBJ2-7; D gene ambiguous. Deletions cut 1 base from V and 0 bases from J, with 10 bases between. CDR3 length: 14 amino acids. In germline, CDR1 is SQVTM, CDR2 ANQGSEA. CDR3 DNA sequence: TGCAGCGTTGAAGTTCTCCACCTCTCCTACGAGCAGTACTTC. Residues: CSVEVLHLSYEQYF.

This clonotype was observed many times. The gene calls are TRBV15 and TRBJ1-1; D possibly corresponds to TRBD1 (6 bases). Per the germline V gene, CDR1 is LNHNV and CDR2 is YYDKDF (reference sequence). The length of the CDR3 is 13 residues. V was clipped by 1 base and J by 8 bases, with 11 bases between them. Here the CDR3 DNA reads TGTGCCACCAGCAGAGCACGACAGGTGGAAGCTTTCTTT. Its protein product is CATSRARQVEAFF.

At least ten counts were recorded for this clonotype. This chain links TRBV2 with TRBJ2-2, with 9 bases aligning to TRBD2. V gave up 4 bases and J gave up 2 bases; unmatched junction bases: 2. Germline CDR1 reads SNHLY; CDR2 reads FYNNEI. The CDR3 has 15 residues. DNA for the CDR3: TGTGCCAGCAGTGTTCTAGCGGGAAACACCGGGGAGCTGTTTTTT. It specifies CASSVLAGNTGELFF.

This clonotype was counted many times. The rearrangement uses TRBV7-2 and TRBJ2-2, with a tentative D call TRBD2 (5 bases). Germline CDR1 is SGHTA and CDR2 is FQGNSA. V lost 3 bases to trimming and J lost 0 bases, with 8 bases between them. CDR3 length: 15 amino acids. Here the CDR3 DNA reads TGTGCCAGCAGCTTTTACGGGGCGAACACCGGGGAGCTGTTTTTT. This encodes CASSFYGANTGELFF.

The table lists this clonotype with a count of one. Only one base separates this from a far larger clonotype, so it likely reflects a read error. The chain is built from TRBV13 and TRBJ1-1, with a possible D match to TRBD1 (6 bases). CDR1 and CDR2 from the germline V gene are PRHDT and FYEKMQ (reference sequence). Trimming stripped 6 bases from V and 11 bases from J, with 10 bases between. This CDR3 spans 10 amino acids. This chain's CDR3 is CASRYRVAFF. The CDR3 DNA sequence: TGTGCCAGCAGATACAGGGTGGCTTTCTTT.

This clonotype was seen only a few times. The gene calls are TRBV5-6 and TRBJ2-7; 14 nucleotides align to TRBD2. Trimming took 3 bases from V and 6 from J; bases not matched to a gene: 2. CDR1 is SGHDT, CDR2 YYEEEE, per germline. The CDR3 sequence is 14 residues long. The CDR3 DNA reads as TGTGCCAGCAGCTCGGGACTAGCGGGAGTCGAGCAGTACTTC. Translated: CASSSGLAGVEQYF.

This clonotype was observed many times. The CDR3 nucleotides read TGCGCCAGCAGCTTGGCAGCCGCAGGGAACACCGGGGAGCTGTTTTTT. This gives the protein CASSLAAAGNTGELFF. The chain links TRBV5-1 to TRBJ2-2; D is ambiguous. Trimming took 0 bases from V and 1 from J, leaving 10 bases between them. The V gene's germline CDR1 is SGHRS and CDR2 YFSETQ. The CDR3 is made up of 16 amino acids.

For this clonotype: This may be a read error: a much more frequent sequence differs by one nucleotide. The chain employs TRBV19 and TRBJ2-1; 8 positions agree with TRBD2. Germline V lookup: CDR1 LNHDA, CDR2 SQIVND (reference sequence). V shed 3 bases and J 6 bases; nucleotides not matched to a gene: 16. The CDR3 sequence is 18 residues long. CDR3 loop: CASSIAGVSGVPVNEQFF. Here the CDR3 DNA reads TGTGCCAGTAGTATTGCCGGGGTTAGCGGGGTTCCAGTCAATGAGCAGTTCTTC.

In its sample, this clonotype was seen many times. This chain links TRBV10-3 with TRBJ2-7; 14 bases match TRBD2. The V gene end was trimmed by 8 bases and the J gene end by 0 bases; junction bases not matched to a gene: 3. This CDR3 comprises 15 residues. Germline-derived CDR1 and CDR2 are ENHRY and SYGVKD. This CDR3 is CAIGLAGGISYEQYF. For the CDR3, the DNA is TGTGCCATCGGACTAGCGGGGGGAATCTCCTACGAGCAGTACTTC.

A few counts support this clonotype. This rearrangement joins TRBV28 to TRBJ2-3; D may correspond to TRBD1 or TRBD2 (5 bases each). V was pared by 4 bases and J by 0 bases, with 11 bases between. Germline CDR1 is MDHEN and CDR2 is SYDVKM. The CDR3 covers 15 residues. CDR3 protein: CASSWDGSSTDTQYF. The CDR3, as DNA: TGTGCCAGCAGTTGGGACGGATCCAGCACAGATACGCAGTATTTT.

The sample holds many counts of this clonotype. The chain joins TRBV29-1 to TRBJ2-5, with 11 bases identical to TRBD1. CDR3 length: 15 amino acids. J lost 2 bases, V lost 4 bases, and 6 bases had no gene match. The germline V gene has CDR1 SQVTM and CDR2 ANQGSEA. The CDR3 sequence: CSVGDRGGTQETQYF. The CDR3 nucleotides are TGCAGCGTTGGGGACAGGGGGGGTACTCAAGAGACCCAGTACTTC.

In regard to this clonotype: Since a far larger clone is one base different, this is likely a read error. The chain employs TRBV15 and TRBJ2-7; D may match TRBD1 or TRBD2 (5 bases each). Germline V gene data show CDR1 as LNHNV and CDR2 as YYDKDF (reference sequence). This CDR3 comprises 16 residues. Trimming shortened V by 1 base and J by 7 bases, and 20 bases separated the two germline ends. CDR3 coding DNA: TGTGCCACCAGCAGAGCCCCGGGACCAGACGGGAATGAGCAGTACTTC. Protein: CATSRAPGPDGNEQYF.

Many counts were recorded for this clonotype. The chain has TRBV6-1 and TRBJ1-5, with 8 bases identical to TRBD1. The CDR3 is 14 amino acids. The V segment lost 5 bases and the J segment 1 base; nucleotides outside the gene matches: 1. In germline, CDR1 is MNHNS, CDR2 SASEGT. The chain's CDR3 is CASSRTGSNQPQHF. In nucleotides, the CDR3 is TGTGCCAGCAGTCGGACAGGGAGCAATCAGCCCCAGCATTTT.

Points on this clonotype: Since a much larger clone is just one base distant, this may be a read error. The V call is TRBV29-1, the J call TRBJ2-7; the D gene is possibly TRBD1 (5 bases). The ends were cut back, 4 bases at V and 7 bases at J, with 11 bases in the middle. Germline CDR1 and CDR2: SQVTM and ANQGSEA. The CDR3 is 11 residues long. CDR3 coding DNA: TGCAGCGTTGCGGAACAGGTAGAGCAGTACTTC. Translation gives CSVAEQVEQYF.

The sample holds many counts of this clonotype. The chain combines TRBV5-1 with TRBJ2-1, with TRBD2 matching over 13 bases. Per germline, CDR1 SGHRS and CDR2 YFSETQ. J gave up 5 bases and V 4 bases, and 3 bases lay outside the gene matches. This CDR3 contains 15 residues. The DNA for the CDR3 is TGCGCCAGCAGCCCGGGACTAGCGGGGAACAATGAGCAGTTCTTC. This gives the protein CASSPGLAGNNEQFF.

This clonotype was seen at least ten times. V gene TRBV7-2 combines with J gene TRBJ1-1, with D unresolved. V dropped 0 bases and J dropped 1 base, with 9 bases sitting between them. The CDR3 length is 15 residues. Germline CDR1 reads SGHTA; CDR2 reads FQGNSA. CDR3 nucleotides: TGTGCCAGCAGCTTAGCGCGGAGACAGAACACTGAAGCTTTCTTT. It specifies CASSLARRQNTEAFF.

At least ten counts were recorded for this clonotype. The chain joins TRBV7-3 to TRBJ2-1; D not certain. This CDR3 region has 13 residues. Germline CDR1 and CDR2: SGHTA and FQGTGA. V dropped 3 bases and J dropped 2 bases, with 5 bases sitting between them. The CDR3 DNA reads TGTGCCAGCAGCTTGGACGCCTACAATGAGCAGTTCTTC. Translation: CASSLDAYNEQFF. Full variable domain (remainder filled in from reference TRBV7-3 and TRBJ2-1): GAGVSQTPSNKVTEKGKYVELRCDPISGHTALYWYRQSLGQGPEFLIYFQGTGAADDSGLPNDRFFAVRPEGSVSTLKIQRTERGDSAVYLCASSLDAYNEQFFGPGTRLTVL.

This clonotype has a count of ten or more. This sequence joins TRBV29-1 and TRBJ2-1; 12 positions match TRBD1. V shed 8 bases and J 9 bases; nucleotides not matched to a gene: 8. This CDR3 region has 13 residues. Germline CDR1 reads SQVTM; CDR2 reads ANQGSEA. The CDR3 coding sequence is TGCAGCCAAAGTTGGGGACAGGGGGCTGAGCAGTTCTTC. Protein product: CSQSWGQGAEQFF.

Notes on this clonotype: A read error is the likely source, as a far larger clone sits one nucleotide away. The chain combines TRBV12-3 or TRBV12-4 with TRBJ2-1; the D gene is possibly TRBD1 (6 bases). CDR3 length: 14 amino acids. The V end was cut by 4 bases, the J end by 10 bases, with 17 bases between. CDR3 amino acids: CASSSGHGSYEQFF. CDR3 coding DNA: TGTGCCAGCAGTTCGGGACACGGCTCCTACGAGCAGTTCTTC.

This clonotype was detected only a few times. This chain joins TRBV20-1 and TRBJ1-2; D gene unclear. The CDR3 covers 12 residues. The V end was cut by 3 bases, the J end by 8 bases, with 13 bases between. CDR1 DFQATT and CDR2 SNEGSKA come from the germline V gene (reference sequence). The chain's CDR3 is CSASFPGTGYTF. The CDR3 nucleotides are TGCAGTGCTAGTTTTCCAGGAACGGGCTACACCTTC.

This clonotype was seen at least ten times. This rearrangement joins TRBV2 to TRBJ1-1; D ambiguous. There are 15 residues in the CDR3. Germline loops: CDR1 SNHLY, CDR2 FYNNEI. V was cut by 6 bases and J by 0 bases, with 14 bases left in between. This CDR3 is CASSPTVPLNTEAFF. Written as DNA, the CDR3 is TGTGCCAGCAGCCCCACGGTCCCATTGAACACTGAAGCTTTCTTT.